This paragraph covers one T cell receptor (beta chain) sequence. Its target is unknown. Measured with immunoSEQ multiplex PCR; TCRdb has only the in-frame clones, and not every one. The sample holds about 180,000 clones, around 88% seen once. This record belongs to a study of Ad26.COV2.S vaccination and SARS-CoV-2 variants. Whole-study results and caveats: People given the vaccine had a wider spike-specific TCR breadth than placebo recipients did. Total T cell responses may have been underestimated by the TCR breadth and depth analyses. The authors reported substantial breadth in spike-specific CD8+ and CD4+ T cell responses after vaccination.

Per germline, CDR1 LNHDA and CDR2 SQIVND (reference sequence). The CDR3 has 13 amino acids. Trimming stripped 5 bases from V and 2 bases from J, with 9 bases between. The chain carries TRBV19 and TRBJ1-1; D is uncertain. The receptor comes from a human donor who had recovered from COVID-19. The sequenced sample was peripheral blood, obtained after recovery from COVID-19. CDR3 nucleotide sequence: TGTGCCAGTAGTCTTGGTTTCAACACTGAAGCTTTCTTT. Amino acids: CASSLGFNTEAFF.